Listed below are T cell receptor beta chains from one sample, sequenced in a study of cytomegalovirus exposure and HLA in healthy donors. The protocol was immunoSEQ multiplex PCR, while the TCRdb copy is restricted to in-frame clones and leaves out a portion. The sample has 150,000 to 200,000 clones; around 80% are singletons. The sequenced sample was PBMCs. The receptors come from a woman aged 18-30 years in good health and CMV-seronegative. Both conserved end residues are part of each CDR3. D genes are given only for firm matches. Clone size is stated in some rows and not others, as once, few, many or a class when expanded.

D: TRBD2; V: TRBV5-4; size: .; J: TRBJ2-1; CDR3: CASSRRLAGFNEQFF; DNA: TGTGCCAGCAGCCGAAGACTAGCGGGGTTCAATGAGCAGTTCTTC
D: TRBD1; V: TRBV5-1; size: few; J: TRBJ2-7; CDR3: CASSRRPGQNYEQYF; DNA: TGCGCCAGCAGCAGACGCCCGGGACAGAACTACGAGCAGTACTTC
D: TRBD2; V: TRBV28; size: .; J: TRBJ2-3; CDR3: CASREWTSGSLAGTDTQYF; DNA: TGTGCCAGCAGGGAGTGGACTAGCGGGAGTCTTGCTGGCACAGATACGCAGTATTTT
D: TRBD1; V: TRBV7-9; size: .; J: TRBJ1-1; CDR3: CASSPRQGGNTEAFF; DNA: TGTGCCAGCAGCCCCCGACAGGGTGGGAACACTGAAGCTTTCTTT
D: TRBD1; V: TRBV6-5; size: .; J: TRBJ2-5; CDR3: CASSLDREETQYF; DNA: TGTGCCAGCAGTTTGGACAGGGAAGAGACCCAGTACTTC
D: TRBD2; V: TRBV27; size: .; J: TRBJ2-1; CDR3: CASILTLAGAGEQFF; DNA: TGTGCCAGCATTTTGACACTAGCGGGAGCCGGTGAGCAGTTCTTC
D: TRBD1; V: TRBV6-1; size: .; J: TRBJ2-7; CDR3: CASSPGTGTREQYF; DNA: TGTGCCAGCTCACCCGGGACAGGTACAAGGGAGCAGTACTTC
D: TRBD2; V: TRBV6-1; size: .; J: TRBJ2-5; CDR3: CASSEEPSGSETQYF; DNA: TGTGCCAGCAGTGAAGAGCCTAGCGGGAGCGAGACCCAGTACTTC
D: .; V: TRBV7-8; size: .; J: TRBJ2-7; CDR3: CASSNRKARIHEQYF; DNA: TGTGCCAGCAGCAACAGGAAGGCCCGCATCCACGAGCAGTACTTC
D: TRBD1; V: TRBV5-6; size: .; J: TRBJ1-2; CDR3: CASSWQQGAGGYTF; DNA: TGTGCCAGCAGCTGGCAACAGGGGGCTGGCGGCTACACCTTC
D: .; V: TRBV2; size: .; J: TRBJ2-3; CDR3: CASSGPSWDSTDTQYF; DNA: TGTGCCAGCAGTGGTCCTAGCTGGGACTCCACAGATACGCAGTATTTT
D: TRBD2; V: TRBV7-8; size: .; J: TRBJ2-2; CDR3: CASSLANRLAGEVGELFF; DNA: TGTGCCAGCAGCTTAGCAAATCGGCTAGCGGGGGAGGTGGGGGAGCTGTTTTTT
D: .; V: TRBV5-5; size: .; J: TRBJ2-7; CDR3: CASSEDRREQYF; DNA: TGTGCCAGCAGCGAAGATCGGAGGGAGCAGTACTTC
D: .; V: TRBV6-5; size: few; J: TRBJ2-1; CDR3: CASSALTSDNEQFF; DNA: TGTGCCAGCAGCGCCCTTACAAGCGACAATGAGCAGTTCTTC
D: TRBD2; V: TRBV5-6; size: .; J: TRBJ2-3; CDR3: CASSLGPGGADTQYF; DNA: TGTGCCAGCAGCTTGGGTCCGGGAGGGGCGGATACGCAGTATTTT
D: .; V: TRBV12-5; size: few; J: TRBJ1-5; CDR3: CASGLTRGGLSNQPQHF; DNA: TGTGCTAGTGGTTTGACGAGGGGGGGCCTTAGCAATCAGCCCCAGCATTTT
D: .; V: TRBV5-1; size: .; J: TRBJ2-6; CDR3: CASSLVTSRGANVLTF; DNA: TGCGCCAGCAGCTTGGTTACCTCGCGTGGGGCCAACGTCCTGACTTTC
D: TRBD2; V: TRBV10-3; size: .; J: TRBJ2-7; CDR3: CAIKTSDYEQYF; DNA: TGTGCCATTAAGACTAGCGACTACGAGCAGTACTTC
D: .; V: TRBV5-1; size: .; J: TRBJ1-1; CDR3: CASSLAGGENTEAFF; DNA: TGCGCCAGCAGCTTGGCCGGGGGGGAGAACACTGAAGCTTTCTTT
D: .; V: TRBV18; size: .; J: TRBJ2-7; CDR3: CASSPGRGKVYEQYF; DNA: TGTGCCAGCTCACCCGGCAGGGGTAAGGTCTACGAGCAGTACTTC
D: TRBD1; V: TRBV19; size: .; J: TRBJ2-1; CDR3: CASSNSLDRGLNEQFF; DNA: TGTGCCAGTAGTAACAGCCTGGACAGGGGGCTAAATGAGCAGTTCTTC
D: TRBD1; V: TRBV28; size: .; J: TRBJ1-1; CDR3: CASSRRGPAEDEAFF; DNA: TGTGCCAGCAGTCGCAGGGGGCCGGCGGAAGATGAAGCTTTCTTT
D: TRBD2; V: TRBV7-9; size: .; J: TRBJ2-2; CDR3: CASSLGLAGANTGELFF; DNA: TGTGCCAGCAGCTTGGGACTAGCGGGAGCGAACACCGGGGAGCTGTTTTTT
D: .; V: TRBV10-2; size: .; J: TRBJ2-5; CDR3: CASSGDSRTKTQYF; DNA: TGCGCCAGCAGTGGCGACTCTCGTACAAAGACCCAGTACTTC
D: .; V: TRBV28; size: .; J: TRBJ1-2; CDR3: CASSFGDRTNYGYTF; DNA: TGTGCCAGCAGTTTCGGAGACAGGACTAACTATGGCTACACCTTC
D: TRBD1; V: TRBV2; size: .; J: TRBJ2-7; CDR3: CASLDRASPYEQYF; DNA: TGTGCCAGCCTCGACAGGGCTTCACCCTACGAGCAGTACTTC
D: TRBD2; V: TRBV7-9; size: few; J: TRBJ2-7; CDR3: CASSLDGGMVVGYEQYF; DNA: TGTGCCAGCAGCTTAGACGGGGGGATGGTGGTGGGCTACGAGCAGTACTTC
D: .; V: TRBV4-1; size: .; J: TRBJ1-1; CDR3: CASSYNSFAAEAFF; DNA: TGCGCCAGCAGCTACAACAGTTTTGCCGCTGAAGCTTTCTTT
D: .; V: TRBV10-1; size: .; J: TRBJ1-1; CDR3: CASSESGVLVDTEAFF; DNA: TGCGCCAGCAGTGAGTCAGGGGTGCTAGTGGACACTGAAGCTTTCTTT
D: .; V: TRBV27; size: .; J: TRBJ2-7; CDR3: CASSSRLGYEQYF; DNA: TGTGCCAGCAGTTCTCGACTGGGCTACGAGCAGTACTTC
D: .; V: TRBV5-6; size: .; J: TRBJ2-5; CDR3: CASSLVAVQETQYF; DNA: TGTGCCAGCAGCTTGGTGGCAGTCCAAGAGACCCAGTACTTC
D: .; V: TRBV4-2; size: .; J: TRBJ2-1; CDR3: CASSQDPQGSYNEQFF; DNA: TGTGCCAGCAGCCAAGATCCCCAGGGATCCTACAATGAGCAGTTCTTC
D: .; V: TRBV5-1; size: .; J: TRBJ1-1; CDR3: CASSPHSGRTEAFF; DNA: TGCGCCAGCAGCCCCCACTCCGGGAGAACTGAAGCTTTCTTT
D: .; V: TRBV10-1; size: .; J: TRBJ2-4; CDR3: CASSESAAGNIQYF; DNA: TGCGCCAGCAGTGAGTCGGCGGCGGGAAACATTCAGTACTTC
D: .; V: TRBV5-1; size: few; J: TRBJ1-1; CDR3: CASSLAPDSQREAFF; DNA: TGCGCCAGCAGCTTGGCCCCGGACAGTCAACGTGAAGCTTTCTTT
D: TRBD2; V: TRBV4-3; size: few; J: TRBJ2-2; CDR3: CASSQVGGSTSGELFF; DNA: TGCGCCAGCAGCCAGGTGGGCGGGAGCACCTCCGGGGAGCTGTTTTTT
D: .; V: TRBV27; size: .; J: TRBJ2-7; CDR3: CASSLLRDLVYEQYF; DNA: TGTGCCAGCAGTTTATTGAGGGATCTGGTCTACGAGCAGTACTTC
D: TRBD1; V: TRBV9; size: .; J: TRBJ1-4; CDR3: CASSVGPIGQGEKLFF; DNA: TGTGCCAGCAGCGTCGGACCGATAGGACAGGGGGAAAAACTGTTTTTT
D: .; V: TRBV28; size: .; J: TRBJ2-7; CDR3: CASRSETEIYEQYF; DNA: TGTGCCAGCAGATCCGAAACTGAGATCTACGAGCAGTACTTC
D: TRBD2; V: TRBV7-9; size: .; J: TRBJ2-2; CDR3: CASDGGRLNTGELFF; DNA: TGTGCCAGCGATGGCGGGAGACTGAACACCGGGGAGCTGTTTTTT
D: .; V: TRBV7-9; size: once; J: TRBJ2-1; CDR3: CASSIWRAVEQFF; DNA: TGTGCCAGCAGCATCTGGAGGGCTGTTGAGCAGTTCTTC